The rows below give T cell receptor beta chains drawn from one sample of a study of glioma-infiltrating T cells. TCRdb analysed the multiplex PCR reads with MiXCR anew, one entry per CDR3 protein. The data contain about 110,000 distinct CDR3 sequences, about 25% of them singletons. The sequencing sample was made of glioma tissue, nonneoplastic brain tissue, or PBMCs (not recorded which). The receptors derive from a human donor with low-grade glioma or glioblastoma, undergoing nonglioma brain surgery, or in good health (not recorded which). Both conserved end residues are part of each CDR3. Fields, in order: J gene, clone size, D gene, V gene, CDR3 protein, CDR3 DNA. A D gene is named only where the DNA matches it firmly. For some rows the clone size is stated as once, few or many, or as a class when expanded; others skip it.

TRBJ2-7 | many | NA | TRBV20-1 | CSARDQGPYEQYF | TGCAGTGCTAGAGATCAAGGGCCCTACGAGCAGTACTTC
TRBJ1-2 | few | NA | TRBV2 | CASGESNYGYTF | TGTGCCAGCGGGGAGTCCAACTATGGCTACACCTTC
TRBJ2-1 | many | NA | TRBV7-3 | CASSLRPGNNEQFF | TGTGCCAGCAGCTTAAGGCCGGGGAACAATGAGCAGTTCTTC
TRBJ1-2 | many | NA | TRBV10-3 | CAISESSRNYGYTF | TGTGCCATCAGTGAGTCGTCGAGGAACTATGGCTACACCTTC
TRBJ2-1 | NA | NA | TRBV24-1 | CATGMRRGSANEQLF | TGTGCCACCGGTATGAGGCGAGGGAGCGCCAATGAGCAGCTCTTC
TRBJ2-7 | many | NA | TRBV7-2 | CASSLDSLSSYEQYF | TGTGCCAGCAGCTTAGACTCACTTAGCTCCTACGAGCAGTACTTC
TRBJ2-2 | NA | NA | TRBV6-2/TRBV6-3 | CASSLLGDDTGELFF | TGTGCCAGCAGTTTACTGGGGGATGACACCGGGGAGCTGTTTTTT
TRBJ2-7 | once | NA | TRBV15 | CATSRDAVTRSYNEQYF | TGTGCCACCAGCAGAGATGCGGTGACACGAAGCTACAACGAGCAGTACTTC
TRBJ2-7 | NA | TRBD2 | TRBV9 | CASSVGLAGSYEQYF | TGTGCCAGCAGCGTGGGACTAGCGGGGTCCTACGAGCAGTACTTC
TRBJ2-7 | many | NA | TRBV19 | CASSPTQAGESYEQYF | TGTGCCAGTAGTCCTACCCAGGCAGGCGAGTCCTACGAGCAGTACTTC
TRBJ1-1 | NA | TRBD1 | TRBV13 | CASSRGQVNTEAFF | TGTGCCAGCAGCAGGGGACAGGTGAACACTGAAGCTTTCTTT
TRBJ1-1 | NA | NA | TRBV5-5 | CASIPTGGSTEAFF | TGTGCCAGCATCCCTACAGGAGGGAGCACTGAAGCTTTCTTT
TRBJ2-1 | many | TRBD2 | TRBV27 | CASSLGTSGYNEQFF | TGTGCCAGCAGTTTAGGGACTAGCGGTTACAATGAGCAGTTCTTC
TRBJ2-3 | many | NA | TRBV25-1 | CASSHPQTGDTQYF | TGTGCCAGCAGTCACCCTCAGACGGGGGATACGCAGTATTTT
TRBJ2-7 | NA | TRBD2 | TRBV20-1 | CSALGRSGGLYEQYF | TGCAGTGCCCTCGGTAGGAGCGGGGGCCTCTACGAGCAGTACTTC
TRBJ2-1 | few | NA | TRBV6-5 | CASSYELHNEQFF | TGTGCCAGCAGTTATGAACTCCACAATGAGCAGTTCTTC
TRBJ2-7 | many | TRBD2 | TRBV29-1 | CSVGEGLSYEQYF | TGCAGCGTTGGGGAGGGACTATCCTACGAGCAGTACTTC
TRBJ1-1 | many | NA | TRBV15 | CATSRGFGTEAFF | TGTGCCACCAGCAGGGGATTTGGCACTGAAGCTTTCTTT
TRBJ1-1 | NA | NA | TRBV6-6 | CASRFQGSAEAFF | TGTGCCAGCCGTTTCCAGGGTTCGGCTGAAGCTTTCTTT
TRBJ2-1 | few | NA | TRBV9 | CASSVLGSRRDNEQFF | TGTGCCAGCAGTGTCCTGGGGTCCCGAAGGGACAATGAGCAGTTCTTC
TRBJ1-2 | many | NA | TRBV20-1 | CSANRAPGYGYTF | TGCAGTGCCAACAGGGCCCCCGGCTATGGCTACACCTTC
TRBJ2-3 | many | NA | TRBV10-3 | CATLDPAGPGDTQYF | TGTGCCACTCTGGACCCCGCGGGGCCCGGGGATACGCAGTATTTT
TRBJ1-2 | few | NA | TRBV4-1 | CASSQDREMGYTF | TGCGCCAGCAGCCAAGATAGGGAGATGGGCTACACCTTC
TRBJ2-7 | many | TRBD2 | TRBV7-9 | CASSLTGKLAGDSYEQYF | TGTGCCAGCAGCCTGACAGGGAAACTAGCGGGAGACTCCTACGAGCAGTACTTC
TRBJ2-7 | many | TRBD2 | TRBV10-3 | CAISRSAGGLYEQYF | TGTGCCATCTCTCGTTCGGCGGGGGGGCTTTACGAGCAGTACTTC
TRBJ2-7 | many | NA | TRBV29-1 | CSTRSSYEQYF | TGCAGCACACGGAGCTCCTACGAGCAGTACTTC
TRBJ1-4 | many | TRBD1 | TRBV20-1 | CSAMIGQGVEKLFF | TGCAGTGCTATGATCGGACAGGGAGTGGAAAAACTGTTTTTT
TRBJ2-7 | NA | TRBD2 | TRBV13 | CASSWIAGTSYEQYF | TGTGCCAGCAGCTGGATAGCGGGGACCTCCTACGAGCAGTACTTC
TRBJ2-7 | many | TRBD2 | TRBV7-2 | CASTSPSGADEQYF | TGTGCCAGCACCTCCCCCAGCGGGGCAGACGAGCAGTACTTC
TRBJ2-7 | NA | NA | TRBV11-2 | CASRLGGYEQYF | TGTGCCAGCAGATTAGGGGGTTACGAGCAGTACTTC
TRBJ1-6 | many | NA | TRBV7-3 | CASSWGTSNSPLHF | TGTGCCAGCAGCTGGGGGACAAGTAATTCACCCCTCCACTTT
TRBJ2-1 | many | NA | TRBV7-9 | CASSLDIGEQFF | TGTGCCAGCAGCCTAGACATCGGTGAGCAGTTCTTC
TRBJ1-5 | many | NA | TRBV28 | CASMTVNSNQPQHF | TGTGCCAGCATGACGGTGAATAGCAATCAGCCCCAGCATTTT
TRBJ1-5 | many | NA | TRBV7-9 | CASSLEGPLPQHF | TGTGCCAGCAGCTTAGAGGGGCCACTGCCCCAGCATTTT
TRBJ2-5 | many | NA | TRBV14 | CASSGTVQETQYF | TGTGCCAGCAGCGGGACGGTCCAAGAGACCCAGTACTTC
TRBJ1-5 | many | NA | TRBV14 | CASSLTDGSNQPQHF | TGTGCCAGCAGCCTTACGGACGGGAGCAATCAGCCCCAGCATTTT
TRBJ2-3 | many | NA | TRBV6-1 | CASRLDTQYF | TGTGCCAGCCGTCTGGATACGCAGTATTTT
TRBJ1-2 | many | NA | TRBV4-2 | CASSQVGESSYGYTF | TGTGCCAGCAGCCAAGTAGGGGAGTCCTCTTATGGCTACACCTTC
TRBJ2-7 | many | TRBD1 | TRBV7-9 | CASSEGQGAFEQYF | TGTGCCAGCAGCGAGGGGCAGGGGGCCTTCGAGCAGTACTTC
TRBJ1-1 | many | NA | TRBV29-1 | CSVVTRGWSTEAFF | TGCAGCGTTGTCACGAGGGGTTGGAGCACTGAAGCTTTCTTT
TRBJ2-3 | NA | NA | TRBV9 | CASSVSPDGSADTQYF | TGTGCCAGCAGCGTATCTCCCGACGGGTCCGCAGATACGCAGTATTTT
TRBJ2-3 | few | NA | TRBV12-5 | CASGLPWTPRTQYF | TGTGCTAGTGGTTTGCCCTGGACCCCCCGGACGCAGTATTTT
TRBJ1-2 | many | TRBD1 | TRBV20-1 | CSASKGAEDYGYTF | TGCAGTGCTAGTAAGGGGGCGGAGGACTATGGCTACACCTTC
TRBJ2-7 | many | NA | TRBV29-1 | CSVDTQGPSVKEQYF | TGCAGCGTTGATACTCAGGGCCCGTCTGTGAAGGAGCAGTACTTC
TRBJ2-7 | few | TRBD2 | TRBV5-4 | CASSFGSGNLYEQYF | TGTGCCAGCAGCTTTGGTAGCGGGAACCTCTACGAGCAGTACTTC
TRBJ2-1 | many | NA | TRBV24-1 | CATSGSSTYNEQFF | TGTGCCACCAGTGGTAGCTCGACCTACAATGAGCAGTTCTTC
TRBJ2-1 | NA | TRBD1 | TRBV29-1 | CGGGQGSEQFF | TGCGGCGGCGGACAGGGGTCTGAGCAGTTCTTC
TRBJ1-2 | many | NA | TRBV28 | CASSWPGTASNYGYTF | TGTGCCAGCAGTTGGCCCGGGACTGCGTCTAACTATGGCTACACCTTC
TRBJ2-1 | NA | NA | TRBV27 | CASSYQVRERYEQFF | TGTGCCAGCAGTTACCAAGTCCGGGAAAGGTATGAGCAGTTCTTC
TRBJ1-6 | many | NA | TRBV7-3 | CASRLSGPNSPLHF | TGTGCCAGCAGGCTCTCCGGGCCTAATTCACCCCTCCACTTT